This passage covers 25 T cell receptor beta chains from one sample sequenced in a study of neoadjuvant nivolumab and ipilimumab in lung cancer. Sequencing used immunoSEQ multiplex PCR; TCRdb keeps in-frame clones, though not all of them. This sample yields 20,000 to 25,000 clones, of which approximately 86% are seen a single time; 20% to 25% belongs to the top ten. Sequenced here: peripheral blood, sampled before neoadjuvant nivolumab, alone or with ipilimumab. The receptors shown here come from an adult with non-small cell lung cancer.

V usage is TRBV4-2 and J usage is TRBJ2-5; TRBD2 might be the D (6 bases). This CDR3 region has 16 residues. The V end lost 0 bases, the J end lost 2 bases, and 13 bases lay between the germline ends. In germline, CDR1 is LGHNA, CDR2 YNFKEQ. CDR3 sequence (DNA): TGTGCCAGCAGCCAAGAAAACTTTAGCGGACAAGAGACCCAGTACTTC. The encoded protein is CASSQENFSGQETQYF.

The CDR3 nucleotides are TGCGCCAGCAGCTCGCTAAGCGGGCCGCGGGAGACCCAGTACTTC. It specifies CASSSLSGPRETQYF. The chain recombines TRBV5-1 with TRBJ2-5; a possible D gene is TRBD2 (6 bases). Deletions cut 3 bases from V and 5 bases from J, with 17 bases between. Looked up from germline, CDR1 is SGHRS and CDR2 is YFSETQ. This CDR3 has 15 amino acids.

This sequence joins TRBV29-1 and TRBJ2-7, with TRBD1 matching 9 bases. CDR3 length: 13 residues. Per the germline V gene, CDR1 is SQVTM and CDR2 is ANQGSEA. Losses at the gene ends were 7 bases for V and 4 bases for J; bases not matched to a gene: 8. This CDR3 reads CSARQGEGYEQYF. CDR3 sequence (DNA): TGCAGCGCACGACAGGGGGAAGGTTACGAGCAGTACTTC.

The genes are TRBV5-1 and TRBJ2-7; possible D gene TRBD2, 5 bases. CDR3 length equals 14 residues. CDR1 and CDR2 from the germline V gene are SGHRS and YFSETQ. V shed 2 bases and J shed 3 bases, with 12 bases lying between them. The CDR3 region has the DNA TGCGCCAGCAGCTTCGGAGGTCTAGTCTACGAGCAGTACTTC. This translates into CASSFGGLVYEQYF.

The J gene is TRBJ2-7, the V gene TRBV14; TRBD2 matches 9 bases. With V trimmed by 2 bases and J by 6 bases, 8 bases remained unmatched. The CDR3 extends over 15 amino acids. Germline V lookup: CDR1 SGHDN, CDR2 FVKESK. This CDR3 is CASSQRIAGVREQYF. The CDR3 bases are TGTGCCAGCAGCCAAAGGATAGCGGGAGTTCGCGAGCAGTACTTC.

The chain carries TRBV6-6 and TRBJ1-2; D unresolved. The germline CDR1 and CDR2 sequences are MNHNY and SVGAGI (reference sequence). The CDR3 runs 11 residues. The V and J ends lost 8 bases and 8 bases respectively, with 12 bases between them. The CDR3 sequence is CASGLWEGYTF. The CDR3 nucleotides read TGTGCCAGCGGACTCTGGGAAGGCTACACCTTC.

V is TRBV7-2 and J is TRBJ2-1, with D possibly TRBD2 on 5 matching bases. The CDR3 has 14 residues. Per the germline V gene, CDR1 is SGHTA and CDR2 is FQGNSA. The V and J ends lost 6 bases and 0 bases respectively, with 9 bases between them. The CDR3 DNA follows: TGTGCCAGCAGTATAGGGAGCTCCTACAATGAGCAGTTCTTC. Amino acid sequence: CASSIGSSYNEQFF.

The chain recombines TRBV7-3 with TRBJ2-3; 11 positions agree with TRBD2. CDR3 length: 16 amino acids. The germline V gene has CDR1 SGHTA and CDR2 FQGTGA. Germline trimming cut 2 bases from V and 6 bases from J; bases unmatched to any gene: 7. The CDR3 loop reads CASSLWLAGGMDTQYF. The CDR3 DNA reads TGTGCCAGCAGCTTATGGCTAGCGGGAGGCATGGATACGCAGTATTTT. Looking up the rest from reference TRBV7-3 and TRBJ2-3 gives the full variable domain: GAGVSQTPSNKVTEKGKYVELRCDPISGHTALYWYRQSLGQGPEFLIYFQGTGAADDSGLPNDRFFAVRPEGSVSTLKIQRTERGDSAVYLCASSLWLAGGMDTQYFGPGTRLTVL.

This chain joins TRBV30 and TRBJ1-5; D possibly corresponds to TRBD1 (5 bases). The ends were cut back, 2 bases at V and 6 bases at J, with 11 bases in the middle. Germline assignment: CDR1 GTSNPN and CDR2 SVGIG (reference sequence). The CDR3 is 13 amino acids. The CDR3 region has the DNA TGTGCCTGGAGTTCCGCAGGGAGTCAGCCCCAGCATTTT. Protein: CAWSSAGSQPQHF.

The chain uses TRBV7-9 and TRBJ2-7, with TRBD2 matching 11 bases. CDR1 SEHNR and CDR2 FQNEAQ come from the germline V gene (reference sequence). Germline trimming cut 5 bases from V and 4 bases from J; bases unmatched to any gene: 10. This CDR3 has 16 residues. The CDR3 sequence: CASSEPTSGTSYEQYF. CDR3 in DNA: TGTGCCAGCAGCGAGCCGACTAGCGGGACTTCGTACGAGCAGTACTTC. Full variable domain (remainder filled in from reference TRBV7-9 and TRBJ2-7): DTGVSQNPRHKITKRGQNVTFRCDPISEHNRLYWYRQTLGQGPEFLTYFQNEAQLEKSRLLSDRFSAERPKGSFSTLEIQRTEQGDSAMYLCASSEPTSGTSYEQYFGPGTRLTVT.

The rearrangement joins TRBV7-2 to TRBJ2-7; 7 bases match TRBD2. The CDR3 contains 15 residues. The ends lost 5 bases at V and 2 bases at J; junction bases unmatched: 9. Germline CDR1 and CDR2: SGHTA and FQGNSA. The CDR3 DNA reads TGTGCCAGCAGCCAGCGGGCTAGCGGACCCTACGAGCAGTACTTC. This translates into CASSQRASGPYEQYF.

Only one count was recorded for this clone. The chain couples TRBV19 to TRBJ1-3; D is undetermined. Between the trimmed V and J ends, which lost 1 base and 8 bases, there was a span of 12 bases. Looked up from germline, CDR1 is LNHDA and CDR2 is SQIVND (reference sequence). The CDR3 consists of 14 residues. As DNA, the CDR3 is TGTGCCAGTAGTATAGTAGGACGGTCGGACACCATATATTTT. It translates to CASSIVGRSDTIYF.

The rearrangement links TRBV11-2 to TRBJ1-3, with D uncertain. The CDR3 is made up of 17 amino acids. Germline values: CDR1 SGHAT, CDR2 FQNNGV. Between the trimmed V and J ends, which lost 1 base and 0 bases, there was a span of 13 bases. The CDR3 reads CASSLVMGLSSGNTIYF. CDR3 in DNA: TGTGCCAGCAGCTTAGTTATGGGGTTGAGCTCTGGAAACACCATATATTTT.

V is TRBV30 and J is TRBJ1-2; tentative D call: TRBD1 (5 bases). This CDR3 contains 13 residues. Germline-derived CDR1 and CDR2 are GTSNPN and SVGIG (reference sequence). The germline V and J ends were trimmed by 4 bases and 3 bases, with 12 bases remaining between them. Here the CDR3 reads CAWKLQGDYGYTF. CDR3 nucleotides: TGTGCCTGGAAGTTACAAGGGGACTATGGCTACACCTTC. Supplemented by reference TRBV30 and TRBJ1-2, the full variable domain reads SQTIHQWPATLVQPVGSPLSLECTVEGTSNPNLYWYRQAAGRGLQLLFYSVGIGQISSEVPQNLSASRPQDRQFILSSKKLLLSDSGFYLCAWKLQGDYGYTFGSGTRLTVV.

The chain carries TRBV5-1 and TRBJ1-4; 7 positions agree with TRBD1. With V trimmed by 4 bases and J by 2 bases, 2 bases remained unmatched. Germline lookup yields CDR1 SGHRS and CDR2 YFSETQ. The CDR3 is 14 residues long. CDR3 coding DNA: TGCGCCAGCAGCCTGGACAGGACTAATGAAAAACTGTTTTTT. Residues: CASSLDRTNEKLFF.

The gene calls are TRBV30 and TRBJ1-2; possibly TRBD1 for D (5 bases). The germline V gene encodes CDR1 GTSNPN and CDR2 SVGIG (reference sequence). The CDR3 sequence is 13 residues long. V shed 2 bases and J shed 5 bases, with 12 bases lying between them. The CDR3 loop is CAWSKGPGYGYTF. CDR3 coding DNA: TGTGCCTGGAGTAAGGGCCCAGGGTATGGCTACACCTTC.

In its sample, this clone was seen a few times. V is TRBV30 and J is TRBJ1-4; 10 positions match TRBD1. The germline gives CDR1 GTSNPN, CDR2 SVGIG (reference sequence). V lost 0 bases, J lost 8 bases, and 6 bases stayed unmatched. The length of the CDR3 is 15 residues. The CDR3 coding sequence is TGTGCCTGGAGTGTACGTGGGACAGGGGCCGAAAAACTGTTTTTT. Its translation: CAWSVRGTGAEKLFF. Full variable domain (rest looked up from reference TRBV30 and TRBJ1-4): SQTIHQWPATLVQPVGSPLSLECTVEGTSNPNLYWYRQAAGRGLQLLFYSVGIGQISSEVPQNLSASRPQDRQFILSSKKLLLSDSGFYLCAWSVRGTGAEKLFFGSGTQLSVL.

The chain combines TRBV6-6 with TRBJ1-1; D may be TRBD1 (5 bases). CDR1 is MNHNY and CDR2 is SVGAGI in the germline V gene (reference sequence). Between the trimmed V and J ends, which lost 3 bases and 5 bases, there was a span of 16 bases. The CDR3 has 15 residues. The CDR3 DNA reads as TGTGCCAGCAGTTATCAGGGATCGGGGGGAACTGAAGCTTTCTTT. Its translation is CASSYQGSGGTEAFF.

The CDR3 region has the DNA TGTGCCAGCAGCCAAGTGTCAGGGACAGATACGCAGTATTTT. This encodes CASSQVSGTDTQYF. This chain uses TRBV4-2 with TRBJ2-3; D possibly corresponds to TRBD1 (5 bases). V was pared by 1 base and J by 3 bases, with 8 bases between. Germline loops: CDR1 LGHNA, CDR2 YNFKEQ. This CDR3 contains 14 residues.

The gene calls are TRBV7-2 and TRBJ2-6; D unclear. V was clipped by 5 bases and J by 0 bases, with 8 bases between them. The CDR3 has 15 amino acids. Germline V gene data show CDR1 as SGHTA and CDR2 as FQGNSA. The CDR3, as DNA: TGTGCCAGCAGCCACCGGGCCTCTGGGGCCAACGTCCTGACTTTC. Encoded protein: CASSHRASGANVLTF.

This chain connects TRBV7-9 to TRBJ2-7; D perhaps matches TRBD2 (6 bases). Trimming took off 5 bases at V and 7 bases at J, with 18 bases between the two ends. There are 14 residues in the CDR3. CDR1 and CDR2 (germline): SEHNR, FQNEAQ (reference sequence). The CDR3 DNA reads TGTGCCAGCAGCCTCTACGGGACTCGGGGGGAGCAGTACTTC. This encodes CASSLYGTRGEQYF.

This CDR3 reads CAIRAGASYEQYF. In DNA, the CDR3 is TGTGCCATTCGAGCGGGGGCCTCCTACGAGCAGTACTTC. V and J are TRBV7-9 and TRBJ2-7, with 8 bases that match TRBD2. V lost 10 bases to trimming and J lost 0 bases; unmatched junction nucleotides: 5. The CDR3 extends over 13 amino acids. Germline lookup yields CDR1 SEHNR and CDR2 FQNEAQ (reference sequence). Combining the CDR3 with reference TRBV7-9 and TRBJ2-7 gives the whole variable domain DTGVSQNPRHKITKRGQNVTFRCDPISEHNRLYWYRQTLGQGPEFLTYFQNEAQLEKSRLLSDRFSAERPKGSFSTLEIQRTEQGDSAMYLCAIRAGASYEQYFGPGTRLTVT.

V usage is TRBV15 and J usage is TRBJ1-2; 7 positions agree with TRBD1. Trimming cost V 4 bases and J 8 bases; bases outside gene matches: 7. The CDR3 covers 13 residues. Per the germline V gene, CDR1 is LNHNV and CDR2 is YYDKDF (reference sequence). CDR3 sequence: CATSTTGQVGYTF. CDR3 sequence (DNA): TGTGCCACCAGCACCACTGGACAGGTGGGCTACACCTTC.

The V call is TRBV5-1, the J call TRBJ2-5; 13 bases are shared with TRBD2. This CDR3 comprises 18 residues. After removal of 0 bases from V and 0 bases from J, the junction contained 5 bases not matched to a gene. Germline V gene data show CDR1 as SGHRS and CDR2 as YFSETQ. This CDR3 is CASSLGLAGGNDQETQYF. The CDR3 nucleotides are TGCGCCAGCAGCTTGGGACTAGCGGGAGGAAATGACCAAGAGACCCAGTACTTC. Based on the CDR3 plus reference TRBV5-1 and TRBJ2-5, the full variable domain is KAGVTQTPRYLIKTRGQQVTLSCSPISGHRSVSWYQQTPGQGLQFLFEYFSETQRNKGNFPGRFSGRQFSNSRSEMNVSTLELGDSALYLCASSLGLAGGNDQETQYFGPGTRLLVL.

The CDR3 is CASRGSGGMYEQYF. As DNA, the CDR3 is TGCGCCAGCAGAGGGTCGGGGGGGATGTACGAGCAGTACTTC. J is TRBJ2-7 and V is TRBV5-1, with 8 bases lining up with TRBD2. The V gene's germline CDR1 is SGHRS and CDR2 YFSETQ. The CDR3 loop spans 14 amino acids. The trim removed 5 bases at V and 4 bases at J, leaving 8 bases unmatched. Drawing the rest from reference TRBV5-1 and TRBJ2-7, the complete variable domain is KAGVTQTPRYLIKTRGQQVTLSCSPISGHRSVSWYQQTPGQGLQFLFEYFSETQRNKGNFPGRFSGRQFSNSRSEMNVSTLELGDSALYLCASRGSGGMYEQYFGPGTRLTVT.